This T cell receptor (beta chain) was recorded in a study of T cell repertoires in cytomegalovirus infection. Study results and caveats: Individuals carrying CMV plus the relevant HLA were identified by cumulative frequency of public TCR beta families.

This clonotype was seen a handful of times. The antigen is undetermined. One entry per CDR3 protein results from TCRdb running MiXCR on the reads. The repertoire holds roughly 760,000 distinct CDR3 sequences, with roughly 35% as singletons. What was sequenced was PBMCs. The sequence derives from a human donor in good health (CMV status not recorded). Some clones in this sample may be carry-over from other donors' samples.

CDR3 sequence: CASSFRTGKYEQYF. CDR3 in DNA: TGCGCCAGCAGCTTCCGGACAGGGAAGTACGAGCAGTACTTC. The J gene is TRBJ2-7, the V gene TRBV5-1, with TRBD1 identical over 8 bases. Trimming removed 2 bases from V and 4 bases from J; junction bases left unmatched: 5. Germline V gene data show CDR1 as SGHRS and CDR2 as YFSETQ. This CDR3 contains 14 residues.